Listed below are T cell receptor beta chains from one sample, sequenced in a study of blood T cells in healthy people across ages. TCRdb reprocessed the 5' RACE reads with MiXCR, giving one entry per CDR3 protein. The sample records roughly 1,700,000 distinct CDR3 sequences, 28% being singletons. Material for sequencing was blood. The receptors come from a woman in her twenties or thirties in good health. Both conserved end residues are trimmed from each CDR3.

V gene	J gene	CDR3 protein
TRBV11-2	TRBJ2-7	ASSSPRLGTGGYEQY
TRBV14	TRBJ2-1	ASSQLSGGYGEQF
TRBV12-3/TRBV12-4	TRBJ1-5	TSSFEAGTQPQH
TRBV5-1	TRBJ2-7	ASSFSGDERY
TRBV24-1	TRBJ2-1	ATSVRGTREQF
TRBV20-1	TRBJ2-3	SARDSGGLTDTQY
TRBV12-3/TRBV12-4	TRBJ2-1	ASKHASGRNGNEQF
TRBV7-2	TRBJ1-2	ASSPRTDNYGHT
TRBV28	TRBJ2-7	ASSLFGSASGVYEQY
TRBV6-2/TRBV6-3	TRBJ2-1	ASSPAREGRNEQF
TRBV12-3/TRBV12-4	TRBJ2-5	ASSLALAGGRQETRY
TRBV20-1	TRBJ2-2	SARIFSLAGTGERF
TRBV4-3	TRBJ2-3	ASSQGDSGLATSTDTQY
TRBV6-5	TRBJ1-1	ASSSWDREQAF
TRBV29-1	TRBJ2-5	SVEGWASGAQETQY
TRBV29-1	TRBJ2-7	SVERAGGPYEQY
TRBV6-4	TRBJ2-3	ASSVTSGGDTQY
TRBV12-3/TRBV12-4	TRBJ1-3	ASSLSGTSGNTIY
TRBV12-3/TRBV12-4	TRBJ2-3	ASSPESNTDAQY
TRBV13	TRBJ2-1	ASSPTTVNEQF
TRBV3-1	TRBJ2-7	ASRARGESYEQY
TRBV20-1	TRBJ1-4	SAFTGQSATNEKLF
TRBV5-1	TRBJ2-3	ASSNSGGGDTQY
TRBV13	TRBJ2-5	ASSSGWGKETQY
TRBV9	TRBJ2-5	ASSVVGSPEETQY
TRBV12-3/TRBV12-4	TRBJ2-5	ASSSIWTGETQY
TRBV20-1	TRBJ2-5	SATQETQC
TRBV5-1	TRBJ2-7	ASSLGGGSYEQY
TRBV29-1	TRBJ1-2	SVESARYGYT
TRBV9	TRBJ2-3	ASSGEGAGPQY
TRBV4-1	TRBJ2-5	ASSRQLTQETQY
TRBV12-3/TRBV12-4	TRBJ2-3	ASRAQDIYTDTQY
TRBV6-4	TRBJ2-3	ASRLTLGSTDTQY
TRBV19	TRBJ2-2	ASSIQEGLGGELF
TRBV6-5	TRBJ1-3	ASSYALSSDTIY
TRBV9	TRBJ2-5	ASSVIAGARETQY
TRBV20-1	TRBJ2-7	SARDYGRVDYEQY
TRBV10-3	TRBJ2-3	AITPGREVSQY
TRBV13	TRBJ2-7	AVQRRLAAPLHFIYEQY
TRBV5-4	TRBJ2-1	ASSETSGFYNEQF
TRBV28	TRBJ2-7	ASTGDRVVYEQY
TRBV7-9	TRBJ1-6	ASRGRTGGDSPLH